The clone carrying this TCR beta chain was picked up many times. A TCRbeta library incorporating unique molecular identifiers was prepared. TCRdb independently ran MiXCR on the PCR reads; one entry per CDR3 protein. The table has a few hundred thousand distinct CDR3 sequences, 9.5% to 13% seen once. Between the trimmed V and J ends, which lost 4 bases and 7 bases, there was a span of 7 bases. The CDR3 spans 11 residues. Germline assignment: CDR1 SQVTM and CDR2 ANQGSEA. This specimen belongs to a study of T-cell reconstitution after alpha-beta-depleted transplantation in children. The sequence derives from a male patient aged 2-15 years who had a stem cell transplant for chronic granulomatous disease, so the T cells may come from the graft donor. Sequenced material: peripheral blood, taken 180 days after TCRalphabeta/CD19-depleted stem cell transplant. The genes are TRBV29-1 and TRBJ2-2; possibly TRBD1 for D (5 bases). The DNA of the CDR3 is TGCAGCGTTGGGGGCCGCGGGGAGCTGTTTTTT. Its translation: CSVGGRGELFF.